These 5 T cell receptor beta chains were sequenced from one sample in a study of cytomegalovirus exposure and HLA in healthy donors. Both 60 Vbeta primers and 13 Jbeta primers went into the PCR. Method: immunoSEQ multiplex PCR; TCRdb's copy keeps in-frame clones and lacks some. Here the sample spans about 250,000 clones, more than 75% being singletons. The sequenced sample was PBMCs. All receptors come from a girl aged 2 to 10 in good health and CMV-seronegative.

The chain links TRBV28 to TRBJ1-2; 8 positions agree with TRBD1. Per the germline V gene, CDR1 is MDHEN and CDR2 is SYDVKM. The V and J ends lost 3 bases and 11 bases, in that order; junction bases with no gene match: 5. The CDR3 is made up of 12 amino acids. CDR3 coding DNA: TGTGCCAGCAGTTTCCCAGGGGGCGCGTACACCTTC. Translated: CASSFPGGAYTF.

V is TRBV9 and J is TRBJ1-2; D gene ambiguous. The V gene lost 1 base and the J gene lost 4 bases, with 11 bases spanning the gap. Germline lookup yields CDR1 SGDLS and CDR2 YYNGEE. CDR3 length: 14 residues. CDR3 in DNA: TGTGCCAGCAGCGTAAGCCCAGGAAGCTATGGCTACACCTTC. The encoded protein is CASSVSPGSYGYTF.

This chain links TRBV6-5 with TRBJ2-3; possibly TRBD1 for D (6 bases). The CDR3 covers 14 residues. The V gene lost 6 bases and the J gene lost 6 bases, with 16 bases spanning the gap. Germline assignment: CDR1 MNHEY and CDR2 SVGAGI. The CDR3 reads CASRPGAASDTQYF. The CDR3 DNA reads TGTGCCAGCAGACCAGGGGCCGCTTCGGATACGCAGTATTTT.

The V and J genes are TRBV7-7 and TRBJ2-7, with 7 bases matching TRBD1. With 5 bases clipped from V and 7 bases from J, the junction kept 8 bases outside the gene matches. The germline CDR1 and CDR2 sequences are SSHAT and FNYEAQ (reference sequence). The CDR3 extends over 13 amino acids. The CDR3 DNA sequence: TGTGCCAGCAGCCCTCGGACAGGCCGGGAGCAGTACTTC. Its protein is CASSPRTGREQYF.

J is TRBJ1-1 and V is TRBV6-1, with D maybe TRBD1 (5 bases). Per germline, CDR1 MNHNS and CDR2 SASEGT. This CDR3 has 14 amino acids. Trimming took 6 bases from V and 1 from J, leaving 12 bases between them. The CDR3 region has the DNA TGTGCCAGCAGCTCCGGGACTCAGAACACTGAAGCTTTCTTT. It yields the protein CASSSGTQNTEAFF.